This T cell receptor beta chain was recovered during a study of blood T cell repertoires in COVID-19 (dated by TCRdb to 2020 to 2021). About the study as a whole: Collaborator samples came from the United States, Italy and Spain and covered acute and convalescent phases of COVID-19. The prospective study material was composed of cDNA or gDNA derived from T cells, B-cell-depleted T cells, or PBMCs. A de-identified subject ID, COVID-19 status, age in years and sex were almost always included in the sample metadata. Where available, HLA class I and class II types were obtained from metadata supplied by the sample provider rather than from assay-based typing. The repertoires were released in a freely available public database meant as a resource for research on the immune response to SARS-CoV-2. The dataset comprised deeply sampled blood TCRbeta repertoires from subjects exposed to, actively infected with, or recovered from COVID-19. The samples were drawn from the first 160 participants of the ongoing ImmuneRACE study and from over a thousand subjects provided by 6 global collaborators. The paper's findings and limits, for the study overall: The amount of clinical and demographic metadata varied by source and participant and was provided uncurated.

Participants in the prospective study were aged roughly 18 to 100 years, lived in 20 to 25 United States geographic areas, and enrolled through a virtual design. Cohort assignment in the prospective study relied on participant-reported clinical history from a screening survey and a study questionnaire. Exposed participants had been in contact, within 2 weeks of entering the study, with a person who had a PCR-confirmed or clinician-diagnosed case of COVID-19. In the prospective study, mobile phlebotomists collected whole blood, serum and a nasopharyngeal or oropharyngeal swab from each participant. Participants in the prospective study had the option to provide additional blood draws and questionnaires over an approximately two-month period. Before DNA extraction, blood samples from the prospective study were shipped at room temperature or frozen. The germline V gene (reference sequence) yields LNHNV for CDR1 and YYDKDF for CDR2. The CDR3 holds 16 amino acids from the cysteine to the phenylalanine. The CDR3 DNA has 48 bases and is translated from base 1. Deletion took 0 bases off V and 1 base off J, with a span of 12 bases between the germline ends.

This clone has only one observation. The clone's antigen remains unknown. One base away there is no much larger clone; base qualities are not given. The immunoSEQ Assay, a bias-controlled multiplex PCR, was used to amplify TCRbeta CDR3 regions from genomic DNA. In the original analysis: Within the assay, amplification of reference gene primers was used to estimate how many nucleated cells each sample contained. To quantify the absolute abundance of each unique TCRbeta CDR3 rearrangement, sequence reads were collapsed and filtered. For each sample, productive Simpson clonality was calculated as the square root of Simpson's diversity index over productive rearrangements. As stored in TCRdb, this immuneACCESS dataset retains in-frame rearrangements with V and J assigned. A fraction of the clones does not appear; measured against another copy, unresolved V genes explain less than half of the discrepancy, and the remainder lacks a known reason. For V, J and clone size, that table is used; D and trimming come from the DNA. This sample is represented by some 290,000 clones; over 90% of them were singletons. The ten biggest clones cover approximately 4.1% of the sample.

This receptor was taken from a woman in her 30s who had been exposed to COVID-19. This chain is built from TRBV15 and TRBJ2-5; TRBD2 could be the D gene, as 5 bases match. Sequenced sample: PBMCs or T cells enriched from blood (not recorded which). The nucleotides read TGTGCCACCAGCAGAGACCCGACGGGGTCCCAAGAGACCCAGTACTTC. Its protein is CATSRDPTGSQETQYF.